Following are 4 T cell receptor beta chains from one sample sequenced in a study of T cells in Graves' hyperthyroidism and ophthalmopathy. There were TCR beta CDR3 regions amplified from RNA transcripts. The HTBI primer set was used in a first-round RT-PCR of the TCR CDR3. TCRdb re-analysed the multiplex PCR reads in MiXCR, keeping a single row per CDR3 protein. The table records around 350,000 distinct CDR3 sequences, approximately 17% of them present only once. Sequences were obtained from blood. These receptors were taken from a woman in her twenties or thirties with Graves' hyperthyroidism that later progressed to Graves' ophthalmopathy.

V is TRBV7-2 and J is TRBJ2-7; D not certain. The CDR3 sequence is 14 residues long. Germline assignment: CDR1 SGHTA and CDR2 FQGNSA. The V end was cut by 5 bases, the J end by 0 bases, with 11 bases between. CDR3 protein: CASSQSRSSYEQYF. CDR3 DNA sequence: TGTGCCAGCAGCCAAAGCAGGAGCTCCTACGAGCAGTACTTC.

This clonotype was seen repeatedly, ten times or more. The V and J genes are TRBV18 and TRBJ2-3; D perhaps matches TRBD2 (6 bases). Trimming pared 4 bases from V and 5 bases from J, leaving 13 bases between. The V gene's germline CDR1 is KGHSH and CDR2 LQKENI. This CDR3 has 14 amino acids. The CDR3 nucleotides read TGTGCCAGCTCACACTCACAGGAGGGAGATACGCAGTATTTT. As protein: CASSHSQEGDTQYF.

This clonotype turned up a few times. This rearrangement joins TRBV28 to TRBJ2-1; a possible D gene is TRBD1 (6 bases). In germline, CDR1 is MDHEN, CDR2 SYDVKM. The CDR3 contains 23 residues. Trimming pared 4 bases from V and 3 bases from J, leaving 37 bases between. CDR3 residues: CASSSLFFLGAIPEQGVYNEQFF. The CDR3 DNA sequence: TGTGCCAGCAGTTCCTTATTCTTCTTGGGGGCAATCCCGGAACAGGGAGTCTACAATGAGCAGTTCTTC.

This clonotype was observed a handful of times. The chain links TRBV4-1 to TRBJ1-1, with a tentative D call TRBD1 (5 bases). The V end lost 1 base, the J end lost 3 bases, and 15 bases lay between the germline ends. The CDR3 runs to 16 residues. Per the germline V gene, CDR1 is MGHRA and CDR2 is YSYEKL. CDR3 sequence (DNA): TGCGCCAGCAGCCAAGTCTTCCACAGGACCTACACTGAAGCTTTCTTT. This sequence encodes CASSQVFHRTYTEAFF.